The clone carrying this T cell receptor (beta chain) was counted only a few times. Antigen: not known. The sample belongs to a study of T cell repertoires in cytomegalovirus infection. Germline V lookup: CDR1 LNHDA, CDR2 SQIVND (reference sequence). V lost 6 bases, J lost 3 bases, and 17 bases stayed unmatched. The CDR3 has 18 residues. TCRdb used MiXCR to reprocess the reads, holding one entry per CDR3 protein. The table lists under 150,000 distinct CDR3 sequences, under 30% of them singletons. The rearrangement uses TRBV19 and TRBJ1-5; 7 bases agree with TRBD1. The source of this sequence is a human donor in good health (CMV status not recorded). Some clones in this sample may be carry-over from other donors' samples. Source material: PBMCs, sequenced either directly or after in vitro stimulation (not recorded which). The CDR3 region has the DNA TGTGCCAGTAGGCCCCTTCAACAGGGGTTGGGTTTCAATCAGCCCCAGCATTTT. Its translation is CASRPLQQGLGFNQPQHF.